The 4 T cell receptor beta chains presented below share a single source sample, sequenced in a study of regulatory T cells in long-lasting Graves disease. Time point meaning: persistent/refractory GD, antithyroid drugs over 5 years with positive TRAb. Isolated PBMC RNA provided the starting material for the TCR library. Both iRepertoire HTBI primers and Arm-PCR of CDR3 regions were used to build the TCR beta libraries. MiXCR, applied by TCRdb to the multiplex PCR reads, yields one record per CDR3 protein. The repertoire holds roughly 450,000 distinct CDR3 sequences, with roughly 20% as singletons. The sample in question was peripheral blood mononuclear cells (PBMCs), obtained when the disease was refractory, from a patient treated with antithyroid drugs. All receptors derive from a female donor with Graves disease.

This clonotype was seen at least ten times. The chain combines TRBV2 with TRBJ2-7; 10 positions agree with TRBD1. This CDR3 has 15 residues. The junction had 9 bases not matched to a gene; V was cut back by 5 bases and J by 5 bases. Germline V CDR1 and CDR2: SNHLY, FYNNEI. CDR3 sequence reads: CASSRTGTGVDEQYF. The CDR3 nucleotides read TGTGCCAGCAGTAGGACCGGGACAGGGGTGGACGAGCAGTACTTC.

The gene calls are TRBV28 and TRBJ2-1, with 11 bases aligning to TRBD1. The CDR3 extends over 16 amino acids. Germline-derived CDR1 and CDR2 are MDHEN and SYDVKM. The V segment lost 5 bases and the J segment 6 bases; nucleotides outside the gene matches: 9. CDR3 protein: CASSRSDRGPSNEQFF. The CDR3 nucleotides read TGTGCCAGCAGTCGCTCGGACAGGGGGCCTAGCAATGAGCAGTTCTTC.

The CDR3 reads CASSLIGRGNTEAFF. The CDR3 nucleotides are TGTGCCAGCAGCTTAATTGGCAGGGGGAACACTGAAGCTTTCTTT. The rearrangement uses TRBV7-9 and TRBJ1-1, with D perhaps TRBD1 (6 bases). V lost 2 bases to trimming and J lost 1 base, with 11 bases between them. Germline loops: CDR1 SEHNR, CDR2 FQNEAQ (reference sequence). The CDR3 has 15 amino acids. Based on the CDR3 plus reference TRBV7-9 and TRBJ1-1, the full variable domain is DTGVSQNPRHKITKRGQNVTFRCDPISEHNRLYWYRQTLGQGPEFLTYFQNEAQLEKSRLLSDRFSAERPKGSFSTLEIQRTEQGDSAMYLCASSLIGRGNTEAFFGQGTRLTVV.

The gene calls are TRBV27 and TRBJ1-4; D is undetermined. CDR3 length equals 14 residues. Germline V gene sequence: CDR1 MNHEY, CDR2 SMNVEV (reference sequence). With 2 bases removed from V and 10 bases from J, the gap between germline ends came to 14 bases. CDR3 loop: CASSLGLAVGKLFF. In DNA form, the CDR3 reads TGTGCCAGCAGTTTAGGGCTAGCGGTTGGAAAACTGTTTTTT.